The entry below describes one T cell receptor beta chain. Nivolumab, ipilimumab, aspirin, low-dose cyclophosphamide and low-dose radiotherapy were all administered to the donors. Each eligible patient had an advanced solid tumor, and these tumors lacked tumor-infiltrating lymphocytes. This specimen belongs to a study of low-dose radiotherapy and immunotherapy resistance in tumors. V was pared by 1 base and J by 0 bases, with 11 bases between. Germline V gives CDR1 DFQATT, CDR2 SNEGSKA (reference sequence). There are 15 residues in the CDR3. TRAV- and TRBV-specific primers, spanning alpha and beta chains, primed first-strand cDNA. PCR amplification of the TCRs was performed with Phusion for 20 PCR cycles, and it relied on a constant-region primer together with a V-primer adapter. Amplifying the isolated mRNA was done by in vitro transcription. From the reads, TCRdb called clonotypes with MiXCR, one entry per CDR3 protein. The table records about 5,600 distinct CDR3 sequences, around 84% of them present only once.

The chain recombines TRBV20-1 with TRBJ2-3; possible D gene TRBD2, 5 bases. This receptor was obtained from a human donor with advanced metastatic prostate, ovarian, gallbladder or colorectal cancer (not recorded which). This table probably holds off-target reads from a library built for another chain. The CDR3, as DNA: TGCAGTGCTAGAGCTTTCGGACTGAGCACAGATACGCAGTATTTT. This codes for CSARAFGLSTDTQYF.